The rows below give T cell receptor beta chains drawn from one sample of a study of blood T cell repertoires in COVID-19. Assay: immunoSEQ multiplex PCR; the TCRdb copy retains only in-frame clones and omits some. The sample carries tens of thousands of clones, 79% recorded once. Sequencing was done on a sample of peripheral blood. The receptors stem from a human donor in a cohort sampled during active COVID-19. Both conserved end residues are part of each CDR3. Fields, in order: D gene, J gene, V gene, clone size, CDR3 DNA, CDR3 protein. D genes are given only for firm matches. The listing skips clone size in some rows; elsewhere it reads once, few, many or a size class.

d_gene: .; j_gene: TRBJ2-1; v_gene: TRBV7-9; abundance: few; CDR3nt: TGTGCCAGCATCCGTTATAGCTCCTACAATGAGCAGTTCTTC; CDR3aa: CASIRYSSYNEQFF
d_gene: .; j_gene: TRBJ2-1; v_gene: TRBV7-7; abundance: few; CDR3nt: TGTGCCAGCAGCTTGGGCACAGGGACCCACAATGAGCAGTTCTTC; CDR3aa: CASSLGTGTHNEQFF
d_gene: .; j_gene: TRBJ1-3; v_gene: TRBV18; abundance: .; CDR3nt: TGTGCCAGCTCACCGGGACAATCTGGAAACACCATATATTTT; CDR3aa: CASSPGQSGNTIYF
d_gene: .; j_gene: TRBJ2-7; v_gene: TRBV4-1; abundance: once; CDR3nt: TGCGCCAGCAGCCAAGATCAGCGGGCGGGGTCCTACGAGCAGTACTTC; CDR3aa: CASSQDQRAGSYEQYF
d_gene: .; j_gene: TRBJ1-1; v_gene: TRBV30; abundance: .; CDR3nt: TGTGCCTGGAGTGCTGACAGATTGAACACTGAAGCTTTCTTT; CDR3aa: CAWSADRLNTEAFF
d_gene: .; j_gene: TRBJ2-1; v_gene: TRBV12-5; abundance: .; CDR3nt: TGTGCTAGTGGTTTGGTGACAGCGTCCTACAATGAGCAGTTCTTC; CDR3aa: CASGLVTASYNEQFF
d_gene: .; j_gene: TRBJ1-5; v_gene: TRBV20-1; abundance: .; CDR3nt: TGCAGTGCTAGTGGACAGAGGCCCGGCAATCAGCCCCAGCATTTT; CDR3aa: CSASGQRPGNQPQHF
d_gene: .; j_gene: TRBJ2-3; v_gene: TRBV5-1; abundance: few; CDR3nt: TGCGCCAGCAGCTCCTCGACGGGGGTGGCAGCAGAACATACGCAGTATTTT; CDR3aa: CASSSSTGVAAEHTQYF
d_gene: TRBD1; j_gene: TRBJ1-3; v_gene: TRBV4-1; abundance: few; CDR3nt: TGCGCCAGCAGCCTTGGACAGGGAGTAATTACTGGAAACACCATATATTTT; CDR3aa: CASSLGQGVITGNTIYF
d_gene: TRBD1; j_gene: TRBJ1-1; v_gene: TRBV5-1; abundance: .; CDR3nt: TGCGCCAGCAGCTTGGAGGGACAGGGGGGACGAACTGAAGCTTTCTTT; CDR3aa: CASSLEGQGGRTEAFF